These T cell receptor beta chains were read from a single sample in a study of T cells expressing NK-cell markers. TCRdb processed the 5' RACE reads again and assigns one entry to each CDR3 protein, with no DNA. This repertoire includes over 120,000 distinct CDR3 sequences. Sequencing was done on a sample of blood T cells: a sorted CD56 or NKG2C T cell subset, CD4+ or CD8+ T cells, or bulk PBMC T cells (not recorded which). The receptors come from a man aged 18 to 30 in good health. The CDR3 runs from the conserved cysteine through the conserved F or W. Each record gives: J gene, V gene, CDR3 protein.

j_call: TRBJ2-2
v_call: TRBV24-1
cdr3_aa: CATSDLAGENTGELFF

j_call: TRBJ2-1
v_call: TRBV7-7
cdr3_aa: CASSLAEGQGWEQFF

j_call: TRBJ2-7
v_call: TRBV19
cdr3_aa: CASSGSRQPYEQYF

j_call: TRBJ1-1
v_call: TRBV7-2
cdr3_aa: CASSPEGGAGTEAFF

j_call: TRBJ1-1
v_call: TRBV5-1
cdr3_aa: CASSLGGAGPNTEAFF

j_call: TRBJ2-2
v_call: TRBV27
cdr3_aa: CASSSSLRGELFF

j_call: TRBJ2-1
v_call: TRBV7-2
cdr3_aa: CASSLVGANEQFF

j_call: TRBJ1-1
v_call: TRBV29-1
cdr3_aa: CSVENRGQGMFTEAFF

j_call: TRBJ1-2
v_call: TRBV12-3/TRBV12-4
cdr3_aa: CASSTTGGAYGYTF

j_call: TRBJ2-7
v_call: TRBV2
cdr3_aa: CASSELWLAGDYEQYF

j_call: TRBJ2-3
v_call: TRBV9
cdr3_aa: CASSVAPLAGGGTDTQYF

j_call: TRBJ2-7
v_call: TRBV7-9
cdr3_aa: CASSLGRGWYF

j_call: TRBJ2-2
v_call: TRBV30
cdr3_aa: CAWNSGFPGELFF

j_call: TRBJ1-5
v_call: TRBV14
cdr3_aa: CASSEGVQPQHF

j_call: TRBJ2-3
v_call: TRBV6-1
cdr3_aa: CASSLEPGQGADTQYF

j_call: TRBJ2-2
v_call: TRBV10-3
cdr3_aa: CATQDRGTGELFF

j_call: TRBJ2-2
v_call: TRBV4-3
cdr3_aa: CASSPGTSGSVGELFF

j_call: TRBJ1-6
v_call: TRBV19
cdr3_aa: CASSIGQTNSPLHF

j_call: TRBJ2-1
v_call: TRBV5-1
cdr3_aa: CASSDAGLINNEQFF

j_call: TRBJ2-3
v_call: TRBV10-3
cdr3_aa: CAISEGTSGSLADTQYF

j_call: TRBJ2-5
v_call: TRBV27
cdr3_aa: CASSPWGTSSVQETQYF

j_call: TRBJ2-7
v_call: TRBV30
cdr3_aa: CAWDRGSYEQYF

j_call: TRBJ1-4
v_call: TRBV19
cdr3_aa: CASNDELNEKLFF

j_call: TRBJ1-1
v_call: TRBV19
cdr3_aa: CATYSLSNTEAFF

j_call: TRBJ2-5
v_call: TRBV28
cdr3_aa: CASSLSSGSLQETQYF

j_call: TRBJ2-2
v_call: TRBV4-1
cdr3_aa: CASSPTSGENTGELFF

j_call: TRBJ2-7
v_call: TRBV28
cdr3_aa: CASSLGTGSSYEQYF

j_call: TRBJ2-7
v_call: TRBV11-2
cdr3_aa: CASVGTGNSYEQYF

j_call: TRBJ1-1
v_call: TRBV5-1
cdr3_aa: CASSWGTGVTEAFF

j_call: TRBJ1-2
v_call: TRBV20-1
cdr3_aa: CSGGGFDYGYTF

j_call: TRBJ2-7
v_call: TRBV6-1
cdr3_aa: CASSQSLAGTYEQYF